The T cell receptor (beta chain) under discussion was sequenced for a study of T cells after yellow fever vaccination. V lost 4 bases, J lost 7 bases, and 9 bases lay in between. The length of the CDR3 is 11 residues. Looked up from germline, CDR1 is SGHRS and CDR2 is YFSETQ. TCRdb re-analysed the 5' RACE reads in MiXCR, keeping a single row per CDR3 protein. There are some 390,000 distinct CDR3 sequences in the sample; under 7.5% occur only once, and approximately 16% lies in the top ten. This clonotype was seen ten or more times. The chain links TRBV5-1 to TRBJ2-7; no clear D. This specimen was PBMCs, taken 5 days after the yellow fever booster vaccination. This sequence originates from a man aged 30 to 45 who received the YFV17D yellow fever vaccine. CDR3 DNA: TGCGCCAGCAGCCAACAGAGTGAGCAGTACTTC. Protein product: CASSQQSEQYF.